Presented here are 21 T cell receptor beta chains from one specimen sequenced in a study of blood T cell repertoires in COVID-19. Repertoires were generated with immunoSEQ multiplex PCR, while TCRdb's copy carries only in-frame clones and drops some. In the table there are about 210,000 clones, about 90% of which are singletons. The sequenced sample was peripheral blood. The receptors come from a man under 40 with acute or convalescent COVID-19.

The CDR3 spells CASFRAGGRYEQYF. The CDR3 DNA follows: TGTGCCTCCTTCCGTGCGGGGGGGCGCTACGAGCAGTACTTC. The chain combines TRBV30 with TRBJ2-7; 9 bases match TRBD2. CDR1 GTSNPN and CDR2 SVGIG come from the germline V gene (reference sequence). V trimming: 7 bases; J trimming: 3 bases; junction bases outside the gene matches: 10. There are 14 residues in the CDR3. Combining the CDR3 with reference TRBV30 and TRBJ2-7 gives the whole variable domain SQTIHQWPATLVQPVGSPLSLECTVEGTSNPNLYWYRQAAGRGLQLLFYSVGIGQISSEVPQNLSASRPQDRQFILSSKKLLLSDSGFYLCASFRAGGRYEQYFGPGTRLTVT.

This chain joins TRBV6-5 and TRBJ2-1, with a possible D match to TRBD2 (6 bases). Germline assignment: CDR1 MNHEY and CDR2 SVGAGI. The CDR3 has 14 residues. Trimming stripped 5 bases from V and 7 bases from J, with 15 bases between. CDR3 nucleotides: TGTGCCAGCAGTCACGGGAGCGCAGGGAATGAGCAGTTCTTC. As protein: CASSHGSAGNEQFF.

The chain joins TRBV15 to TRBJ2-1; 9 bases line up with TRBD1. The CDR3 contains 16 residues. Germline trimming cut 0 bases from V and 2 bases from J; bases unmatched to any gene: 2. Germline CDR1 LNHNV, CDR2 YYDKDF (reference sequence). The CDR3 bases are TGTGCCACCAGCAGAGAGGACAGGGGCACCTACAATGAGCAGTTCTTC. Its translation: CATSREDRGTYNEQFF. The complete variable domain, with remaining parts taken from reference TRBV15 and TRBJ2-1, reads DAMVIQNPRYQVTQFGKPVTLSCSQTLNHNVMYWYQQKSSQAPKLLFHYYDKDFNNEADTPDNFQSRRPNTSFCFLDIRSPGLGDTAMYLCATSREDRGTYNEQFFGPGTRLTVL.

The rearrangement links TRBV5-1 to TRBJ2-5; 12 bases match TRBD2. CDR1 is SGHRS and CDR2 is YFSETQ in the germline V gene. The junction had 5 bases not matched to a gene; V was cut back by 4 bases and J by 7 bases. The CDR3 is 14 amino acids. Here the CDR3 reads CASSPTSGGTTQYF. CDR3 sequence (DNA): TGCGCCAGCAGCCCGACTAGCGGGGGCACGACCCAGTACTTC.

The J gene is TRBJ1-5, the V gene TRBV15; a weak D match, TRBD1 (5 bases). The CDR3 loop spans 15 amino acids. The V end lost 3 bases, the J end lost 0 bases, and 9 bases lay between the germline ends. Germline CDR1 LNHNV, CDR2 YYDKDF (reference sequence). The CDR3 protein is CATSRSGNSNQPQHF. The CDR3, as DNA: TGTGCCACCAGCAGGTCAGGGAATAGCAATCAGCCCCAGCATTTT.

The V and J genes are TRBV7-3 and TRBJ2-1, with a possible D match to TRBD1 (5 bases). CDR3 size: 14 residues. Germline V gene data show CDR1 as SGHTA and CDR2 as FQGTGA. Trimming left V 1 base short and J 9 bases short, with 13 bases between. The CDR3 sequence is CASSLIQGWGEQFF. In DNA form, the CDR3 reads TGTGCCAGCAGCTTAATTCAGGGTTGGGGTGAGCAGTTCTTC.

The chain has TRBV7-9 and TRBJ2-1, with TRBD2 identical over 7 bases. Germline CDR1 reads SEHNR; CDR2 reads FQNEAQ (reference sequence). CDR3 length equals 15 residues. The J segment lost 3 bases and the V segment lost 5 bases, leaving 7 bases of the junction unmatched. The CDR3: CASSRRLADYNEQFF. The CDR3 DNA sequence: TGTGCCAGCAGCCGGCGACTAGCAGACTACAATGAGCAGTTCTTC. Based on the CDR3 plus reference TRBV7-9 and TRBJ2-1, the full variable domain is DTGVSQNPRHKITKRGQNVTFRCDPISEHNRLYWYRQTLGQGPEFLTYFQNEAQLEKSRLLSDRFSAERPKGSFSTLEIQRTEQGDSAMYLCASSRRLADYNEQFFGPGTRLTVL.

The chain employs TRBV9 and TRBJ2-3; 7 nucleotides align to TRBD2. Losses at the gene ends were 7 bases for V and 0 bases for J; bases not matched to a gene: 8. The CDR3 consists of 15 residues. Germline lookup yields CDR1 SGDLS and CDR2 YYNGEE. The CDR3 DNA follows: TGTGCCAGCGCTAGTCGGGGGGTCAGCACAGATACGCAGTATTTT. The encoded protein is CASASRGVSTDTQYF.

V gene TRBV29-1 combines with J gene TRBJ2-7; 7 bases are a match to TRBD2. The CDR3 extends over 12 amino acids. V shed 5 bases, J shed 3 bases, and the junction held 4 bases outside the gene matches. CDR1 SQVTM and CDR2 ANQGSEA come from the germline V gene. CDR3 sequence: CSVSPGGYEQYF. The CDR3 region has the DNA TGCAGCGTTTCGCCGGGAGGCTACGAGCAGTACTTC.

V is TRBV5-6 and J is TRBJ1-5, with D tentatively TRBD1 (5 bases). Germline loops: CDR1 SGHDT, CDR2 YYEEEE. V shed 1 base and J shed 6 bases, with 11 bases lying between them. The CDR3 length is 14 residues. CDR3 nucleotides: TGTGCCAGCAGCTTGTACGGCAGGGCTCAGCCCCAGCATTTT. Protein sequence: CASSLYGRAQPQHF.

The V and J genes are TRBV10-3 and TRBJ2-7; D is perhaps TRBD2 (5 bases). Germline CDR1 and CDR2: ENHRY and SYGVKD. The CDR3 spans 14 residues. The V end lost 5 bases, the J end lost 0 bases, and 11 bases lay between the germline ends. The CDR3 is CAISMSGNSYEQYF. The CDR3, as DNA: TGTGCCATCAGTATGAGCGGAAACTCCTACGAGCAGTACTTC.

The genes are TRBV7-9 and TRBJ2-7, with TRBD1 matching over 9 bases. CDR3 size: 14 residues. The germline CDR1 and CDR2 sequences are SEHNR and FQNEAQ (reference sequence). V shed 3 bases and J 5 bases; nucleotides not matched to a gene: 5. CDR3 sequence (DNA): TGTGCCAGCAGCTTCACAGGGGGCACAAACGAGCAGTACTTC. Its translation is CASSFTGGTNEQYF.

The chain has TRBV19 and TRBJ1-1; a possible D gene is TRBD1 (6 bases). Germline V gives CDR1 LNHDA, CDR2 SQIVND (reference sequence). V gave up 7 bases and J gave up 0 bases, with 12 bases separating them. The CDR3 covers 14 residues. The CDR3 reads CASTQQGMNTEAFF. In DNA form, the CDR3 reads TGTGCCAGTACTCAACAGGGCATGAACACTGAAGCTTTCTTT.

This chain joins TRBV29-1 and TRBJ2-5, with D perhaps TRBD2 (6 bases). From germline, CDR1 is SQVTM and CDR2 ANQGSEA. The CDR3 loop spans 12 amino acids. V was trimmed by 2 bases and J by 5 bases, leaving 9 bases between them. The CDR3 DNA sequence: TGCAGCGTTGAATTTAGCGGTGAGACCCAGTACTTC. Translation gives CSVEFSGETQYF.

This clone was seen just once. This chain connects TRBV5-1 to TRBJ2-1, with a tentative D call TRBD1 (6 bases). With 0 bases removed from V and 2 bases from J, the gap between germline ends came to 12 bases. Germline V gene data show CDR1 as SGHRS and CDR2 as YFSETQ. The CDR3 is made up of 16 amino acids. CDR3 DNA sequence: TGCGCCAGCAGCTTGGCCGGGACACAAACCTACAATGAGCAGTTCTTC. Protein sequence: CASSLAGTQTYNEQFF.

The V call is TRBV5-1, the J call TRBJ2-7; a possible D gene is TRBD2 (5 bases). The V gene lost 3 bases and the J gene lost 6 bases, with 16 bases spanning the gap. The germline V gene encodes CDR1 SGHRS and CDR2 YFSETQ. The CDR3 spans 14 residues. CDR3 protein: CASSSAPARGEQYF. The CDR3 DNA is TGCGCCAGCAGCTCTGCCCCCGCCCGGGGCGAGCAGTACTTC.

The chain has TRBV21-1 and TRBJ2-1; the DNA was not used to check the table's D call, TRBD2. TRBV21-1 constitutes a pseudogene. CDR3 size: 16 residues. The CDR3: CASRSMGGPNYNEQFF. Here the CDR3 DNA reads TGTGCCAGCAGATCGATGGGGGGACCCAACTACAATGAGCAGTTCTTC.

The CDR3 protein is CASSLSANSYNEQFF. DNA for the CDR3: TGCGCCAGCAGCTTATCCGCTAACTCCTACAATGAGCAGTTCTTC. V is TRBV5-1 and J is TRBJ2-1, with D unresolved. Germline values: CDR1 SGHRS, CDR2 YFSETQ. The CDR3 has 15 residues. Between the trimmed V and J ends, which lost 2 bases and 0 bases, there was a span of 9 bases.

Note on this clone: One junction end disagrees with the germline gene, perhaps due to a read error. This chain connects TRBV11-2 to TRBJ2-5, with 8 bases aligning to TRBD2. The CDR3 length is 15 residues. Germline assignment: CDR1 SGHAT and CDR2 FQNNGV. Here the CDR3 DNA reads TGTGCCAGCAGCCTAGAAGGACTAGCCCAAGAGACCCAGTACTTC. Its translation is CASSLEGLAQETQYF.

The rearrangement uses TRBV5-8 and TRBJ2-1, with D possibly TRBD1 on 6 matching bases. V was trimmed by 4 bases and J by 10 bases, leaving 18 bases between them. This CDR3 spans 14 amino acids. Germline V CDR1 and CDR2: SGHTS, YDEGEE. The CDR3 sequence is CASSAIDRPHEQFF. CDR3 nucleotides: TGTGCCAGCAGCGCCATAGACAGGCCGCACGAGCAGTTCTTC.

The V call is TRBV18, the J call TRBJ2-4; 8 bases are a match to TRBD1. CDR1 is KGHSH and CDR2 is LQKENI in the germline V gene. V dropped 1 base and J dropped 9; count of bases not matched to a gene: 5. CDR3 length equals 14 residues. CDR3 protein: CASSPLGQVSIQYF. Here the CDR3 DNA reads TGTGCCAGCTCACCACTGGGACAGGTGAGCATTCAGTACTTC.